The source of this TCR beta chain is a study of Tregs in tolerant kidney transplant recipients (dated by TCRdb to the late 2010s). Background for the entire study: Transplants used related donors with nonmyeloablative bone marrow transplantation; mixed chimerism was transient in the human trials. Before combined kidney and bone marrow transplantation, this study identified donor-specific regulatory T cells using TCRbeta sequencing and then followed those same cells after transplant.

A note on this clone: Its antigen has not been determined. One base away there is no much larger clone; base qualities are not given.

The CDR3, cysteine through phenylalanine, is 17 amino acids long. Only CDR3 DNA remains: 51 bases, in frame from the first base. Trimming costs V 4 bases and J 0 bases, and their ends lie 13 bases apart. The germline V gene sets CDR1 to MGHRA and CDR2 to YSYEKL. The label giving this sample's time point can be read as: blood sample drawn before combined kidney and bone marrow transplant. Unstimulated Tregs (CD4+CD25+CD127-), CD4+ non-Tregs (CD4+CD25-), CD4 and CD8 cells were FACS-sorted from thawed PBMCs. Thawed PBMCs were rested overnight at 37 degrees C with 150 to 200 IU/ml IL-2 before Treg sorting. The patients were a few recipients of combined kidney and bone marrow transplants from the ITN036ST trial, and samples were available only from these trial subjects. Healthy control blood was separated into PBMCs by Ficoll density gradient and cryopreserved, and patient PBMCs were collected both before and after transplant.

The research as a whole found: In tolerant patients, donor-specific Tregs expanded more than Tregs overall, which suggests antigen-driven rather than nonspecific expansion. PCR primers changed over time for some patients, so nucleotide-level comparison across those patients' samples was not possible. Biological reproducibility was not directly assessed, although technical replication error appeared to be minimal. The study was constrained by small patient numbers, and validation of the findings is required in larger populations and under other immunosuppression protocols. The most biologically relevant and donor-specific TCRbeta repertoire appeared to be identified by expanding Tregs with activated donor B cells.

For TCRbeta CDR3 sequencing, genomic DNA from the sorted cells was extracted using the QIAGEN DNeasy Blood and Tissue Kit. High-throughput TCRbeta CDR3 sequencing, which included PCR amplification with bias correction and internal controls, was done commercially through immunoSEQ. The authors' pipeline ran thus. Unique productive TCRbeta sequences were defined by CDR3 nucleotide sequence where primers matched, and otherwise by CDR3 amino acid sequence together with Vbeta and Jbeta genes. To correct for sorting error, sequences found in more than one sorted population at a frequency ratio of 2:1 or less were discarded, and the remaining shared sequences were assigned to the population with the higher frequency. A sequence was defined as donor-reactive if the sequence was expanded at least 5-fold in CFSE-low cells compared with unstimulated cells and had a frequency of at least 0.01% in CFSE-low cells. Repertoire divergence was quantified by Jensen-Shannon divergence using the top 100 TCRbeta sequences ranked by frequency. For samples with multiple sequencing runs, sorting error was corrected separately for each run before the runs were pooled. TCRdb mirrors the immuneACCESS table, restricted to in-frame sequences. Some clones are absent from its copies; in checked studies, under half trace to an unresolved V gene, and the reason for the others is unknown. The DNA gave D and trimming, while V, J and clone size come from that table. The sample has some 64,000 clones on record, under 98% of them singletons. The ten largest clonotypes hold 0.34% of the sample.

The chain is made from TRBV4-1 and TRBJ2-6, and the D gene may be TRBD1, 6 bases matching. Sequenced material: Tregs from blood, taken before the transplant. The receptor was derived from a human donor who received a combined kidney and bone marrow transplant. The CDR3 here reads CASSPTRTVSGANVLTF. The nucleotides read TGCGCCAGCAGCCCCACTAGGACAGTCTCTGGGGCCAACGTCCTGACTTTC.